The clone carrying this T cell receptor (beta chain) was observed many times. Its target is unknown. The sample originates from a study of T cells after posttransplantation cyclophosphamide. General study results and limits: Recipient CMV seropositivity and CMV reactivation strongly tracked TRB clonality. Donor-recipient repertoire similarity was low at 1-2 months, rising over year one.

The repertoire was sequenced with immunoSEQ multiplex PCR; TCRdb's copy has only in-frame clones and lacks some. The sample counts tens of thousands of clones, none seen once; the ten largest own around 1.7%. A marrow graft followed busulfan-fludarabine conditioning, with cyclophosphamide on days +3 and +4. This specimen consisted of PBMCs, obtained after allogeneic stem cell transplant with posttransplant cyclophosphamide. The sequence was collected from a male patient aged 18-29 years who received an allogeneic stem cell transplant from a related donor, was CMV-positive, and had no GVHD. Part of the T cells may come from the graft donor.

CDR3 sequence (DNA): TGTGCCAGCAGCCCAACTCCGTACAATGAGCAGTTCTTC. This gives the protein CASSPTPYNEQFF. The chain couples TRBV7-8 to TRBJ2-1; the D is unclear. CDR1 and CDR2 from the germline V gene are SGHVS and FQNEAQ. V was clipped by 5 bases and J by 4 bases, with 9 bases between them. The CDR3 spans 13 residues.